This TCR beta chain was sequenced in a study of sequential checkpoint blockade in melanoma. The wider study: Randomization was 1:1 between first-line nivolumab→ipilimumab and ipilimumab→nivolumab.

TCRdb's copy holds only in-frame clones and misses some; the assay was immunoSEQ multiplex PCR. The table includes about 6,100 clones, 48% detected once. Indicated treatment: randomized to nivolumab then ipilimumab (arm A) or the reverse (arm B). The CDR3 contains 16 residues. Trimming cost V 5 bases and J 0 bases, with 16 bases left between them. Per germline, CDR1 SEHNR and CDR2 FQNEAQ (reference sequence). The rearrangement uses TRBV7-9 and TRBJ1-2; D is possibly TRBD1 (5 bases). The sequence was collected from a human patient with melanoma. Some clones in this sample may be carry-over from other donors' samples. Material: CD8+ T cells sorted from blood (inferred from file names), obtained from a patient given nivolumab and ipilimumab in sequence. CDR3 sequence: CASSPTVGLPNYGYTF. CDR3 in DNA: TGTGCCAGCAGCCCCACGGTGGGACTTCCTAACTATGGCTACACCTTC.